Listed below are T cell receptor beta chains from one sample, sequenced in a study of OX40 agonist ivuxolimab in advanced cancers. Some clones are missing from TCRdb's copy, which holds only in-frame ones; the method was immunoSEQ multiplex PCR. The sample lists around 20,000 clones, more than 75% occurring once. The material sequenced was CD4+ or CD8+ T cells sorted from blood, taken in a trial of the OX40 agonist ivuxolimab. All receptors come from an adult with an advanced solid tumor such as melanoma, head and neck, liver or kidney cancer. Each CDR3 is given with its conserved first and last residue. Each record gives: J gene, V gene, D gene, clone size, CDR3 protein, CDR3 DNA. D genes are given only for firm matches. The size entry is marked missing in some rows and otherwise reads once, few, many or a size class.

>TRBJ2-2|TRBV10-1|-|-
CASGNTGELFF
TGCGCCAGCGGGAACACCGGGGAGCTGTTTTTT
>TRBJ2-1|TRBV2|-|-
CASSDQRSHGEQFF
TGTGCCAGCAGTGACCAGCGGTCCCACGGTGAGCAGTTCTTC
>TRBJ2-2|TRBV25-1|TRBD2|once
CASSERGTRLTGELFF
TGTGCCAGCAGTGAGCGCGGGACTAGATTAACCGGGGAGCTGTTTTTT
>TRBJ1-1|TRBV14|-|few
CASSQDYASATEAFF
TGTGCCAGCAGCCAAGATTATGCCTCGGCGACTGAAGCTTTCTTT
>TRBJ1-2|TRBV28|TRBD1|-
CASTGQGRYGYTF
TGTGCCAGCACAGGACAGGGGCGCTATGGCTACACCTTC
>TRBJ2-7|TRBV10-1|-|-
CASTLNEQYF
TGCGCCAGCACCTTAAACGAGCAGTACTTC
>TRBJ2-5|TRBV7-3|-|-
CASSLWSGALETQYF
TGTGCCAGCAGCCTTTGGTCGGGGGCTTTGGAGACCCAGTACTTC
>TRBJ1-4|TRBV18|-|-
CASSPRSNNEKLFF
TGTGCCAGCTCACCACGGTCGAATAATGAAAAACTGTTTTTT
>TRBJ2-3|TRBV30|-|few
CAWILENTDTQYF
TGTGCCTGGATCCTCGAGAACACAGATACGCAGTATTTT
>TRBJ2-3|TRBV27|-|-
CASSPLWTVNTDTQYF
TGTGCCAGCAGTCCCCTGTGGACAGTGAACACAGATACGCAGTATTTT
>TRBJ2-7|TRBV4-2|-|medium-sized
CASSQGTSPYEQYF
TGTGCCAGCAGCCAAGGGACATCCCCCTACGAGCAGTACTTC
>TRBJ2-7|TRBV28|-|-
CASSLIKEIPEEQYF
TGTGCCAGCAGTTTAATCAAGGAGATCCCGGAGGAGCAGTACTTC
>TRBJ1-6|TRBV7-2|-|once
CASSLEEGYSPLHF
TGTGCCAGCAGCTTAGAAGAGGGCTATTCACCCCTCCACTTT
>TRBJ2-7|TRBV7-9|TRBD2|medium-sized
CASSTTSGSREQYF
TGTGCCAGCAGCACCACTAGCGGGAGTCGGGAGCAGTACTTC
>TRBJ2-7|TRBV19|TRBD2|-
CASSIYGGAYEQYF
TGTGCCAGTAGTATATACGGGGGGGCTTACGAGCAGTACTTC
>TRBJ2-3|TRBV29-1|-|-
CSVEGAKEVTDTQYF
TGCAGCGTTGAGGGGGCGAAGGAGGTCACAGATACGCAGTATTTT
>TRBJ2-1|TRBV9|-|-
CASSDGTTYNEQFF
TGTGCCAGCAGCGACGGGACGACCTACAATGAGCAGTTCTTC
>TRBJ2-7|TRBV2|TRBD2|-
CASRVPSGTSGHEQYF
TGTGCCAGCAGGGTACCTTCCGGGACTAGCGGGCACGAGCAGTACTTC
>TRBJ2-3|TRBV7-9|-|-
CASSSTRSPTPTDTQYF
TGTGCCAGCAGCTCGACTAGGAGCCCCACCCCCACAGATACGCAGTATTTT
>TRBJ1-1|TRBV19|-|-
CASSIRGEVGTEAFF
TGTGCCAGTAGTATAAGGGGGGAGGTTGGCACTGAAGCTTTCTTT
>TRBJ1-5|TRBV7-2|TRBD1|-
CASSRGWQGADSNQPQHF
TGTGCCAGCAGCCGTGGTTGGCAGGGGGCGGATAGCAATCAGCCCCAGCATTTT
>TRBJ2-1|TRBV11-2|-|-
CASSSRTLPADNEQFF
TGTGCCAGCAGCTCCAGGACCCTCCCGGCGGACAATGAGCAGTTCTTC
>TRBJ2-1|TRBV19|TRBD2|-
CASTNSGGFNEQFF
TGTGCCAGTACCAATAGCGGGGGGTTCAATGAGCAGTTCTTC
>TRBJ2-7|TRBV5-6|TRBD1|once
CASSQGVTYEQYF
TGTGCCAGCAGCCAGGGGGTTACCTACGAGCAGTACTTC
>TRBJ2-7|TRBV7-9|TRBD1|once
CASSSSQGKVEQYF
TGTGCCAGCAGCTCCTCACAGGGGAAGGTCGAGCAGTACTTC
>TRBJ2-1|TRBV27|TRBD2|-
CASSPQRELSNEQFF
TGTGCCAGCAGTCCCCAGCGGGAGCTGTCGAATGAGCAGTTCTTC
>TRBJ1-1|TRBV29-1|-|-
CSALGAKNTEAFF
TGCAGCGCCTTGGGGGCCAAGAACACTGAAGCTTTCTTT
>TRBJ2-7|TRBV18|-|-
CASSPPLSYEQYF
TGTGCCAGCTCACCACCCCTTTCCTACGAGCAGTACTTC
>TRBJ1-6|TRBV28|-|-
CASSSPGDTYNSPLHF
TGTGCCAGCAGTTCCCCAGGGGACACCTATAATTCACCCCTCCACTTT
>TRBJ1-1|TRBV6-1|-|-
CASSSLTEAFF
TGTGCCAGCAGTTCTCTTACTGAAGCTTTCTTT
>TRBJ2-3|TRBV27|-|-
CASRQGRYTDTQYF
TGTGCCAGCAGACAGGGACGGTACACAGATACGCAGTATTTT
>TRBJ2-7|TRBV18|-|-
CASSPAGALMGEQYF
TGTGCCAGCTCACCTGCCGGGGCCCTTATGGGCGAGCAGTACTTC
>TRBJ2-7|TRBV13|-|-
CASSSDSSDEQYF
TGTGCCAGCAGCTCGGACTCCTCAGATGAGCAGTACTTC
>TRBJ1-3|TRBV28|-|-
CASRLRGPGNTIYF
TGTGCCAGTAGACTCCGGGGTCCTGGAAACACCATATATTTT
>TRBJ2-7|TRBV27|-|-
CASSLGDREFPYEQYF
TGTGCCAGCAGTTTAGGTGACCGGGAGTTCCCCTACGAGCAGTACTTC
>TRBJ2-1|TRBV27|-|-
CASSSYSYNEQFF
TGTGCCAGCAGTTCATACTCCTACAATGAGCAGTTCTTC
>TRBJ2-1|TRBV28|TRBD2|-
CASKIAGGYNEQFF
TGTGCCAGCAAGATAGCGGGAGGGTACAATGAGCAGTTCTTC
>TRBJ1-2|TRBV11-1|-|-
CASSLGRRQIYGYTF
TGTGCCAGCAGCTTAGGTCGGCGACAGATCTATGGCTACACCTTC
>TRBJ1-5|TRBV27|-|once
CASSQTHLWGNQPQHF
TGTGCCAGCAGTCAAACTCACCTTTGGGGCAATCAGCCCCAGCATTTT
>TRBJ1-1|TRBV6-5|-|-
CASSYSSMNTEAFF
TGTGCCAGCAGTTACTCGTCTATGAACACTGAAGCTTTCTTT
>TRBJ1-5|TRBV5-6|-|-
CASSPWGDINQPQHF
TGTGCCAGCAGCCCGTGGGGGGACATCAATCAGCCCCAGCATTTT
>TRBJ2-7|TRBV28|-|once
CASSPWSGRVDYEQYF
TGTGCCAGCAGCCCTTGGAGCGGGCGGGTTGACTACGAGCAGTACTTC
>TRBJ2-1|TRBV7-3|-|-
CASSLPLRDQSYNEQFF
TGTGCCAGCAGCTTACCACTCCGGGACCAGTCCTACAATGAGCAGTTCTTC
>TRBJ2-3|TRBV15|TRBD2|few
CATSRGLANTDTQYF
TGTGCCACCAGCAGGGGACTAGCGAACACAGATACGCAGTATTTT
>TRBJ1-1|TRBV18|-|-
CASSPGRTEAFF
TGTGCCAGCTCACCGGGGAGGACTGAAGCTTTCTTT